A single sample is the source of the 13 T cell receptor beta chains below, sequenced in a study of T cells after somatic rescue of genetic block. TCRdb's table, derived via immunoSEQ multiplex PCR, lists solely in-frame clones and lacks some. The sample consists of roughly 11,000 clones, approximately 81% of them appearing once. Sequenced input: peripheral blood mononuclear cells (PBMCs). The receptors come from a boy younger than 18.

The chain uses TRBV13 and TRBJ2-3; 7 bases agree with TRBD1. There are 15 residues in the CDR3. CDR1 PRHDT and CDR2 FYEKMQ come from the germline V gene (reference sequence). J lost 3 bases, V lost 5 bases, and 8 bases had no gene match. The DNA of the CDR3 is TGTGCCAGCAGCCGGACAGGCCGTCATACAGATACGCAGTATTTT. This sequence encodes CASSRTGRHTDTQYF.

The rearrangement links TRBV7-3 to TRBJ1-6; tentatively, D is TRBD1 (5 bases). Germline values: CDR1 SGHTA, CDR2 FQGTGA. The germline V and J ends were trimmed by 5 bases and 7 bases, with 12 bases remaining between them. CDR3 size: 14 residues. The CDR3 region has the DNA TGTGCCAGCAGCCGAGGTGAGGGGAATTCACCCCTCCACTTT. Encoded protein: CASSRGEGNSPLHF.

The rearrangement joins TRBV28 to TRBJ1-1; 7 bases are shared with TRBD1. CDR1 and CDR2 from the germline V gene are MDHEN and SYDVKM. The CDR3 runs to 14 residues. V was clipped by 6 bases and J by 11 bases; unmatched bases: 15. The CDR3 is CASSNRRGLMVAFF. For the CDR3, the DNA is TGTGCCAGCAGCAATCGGAGGGGGCTTATGGTGGCTTTCTTT.

CDR3 coding DNA: TGTGCCAGCAGCCAAACGACAGGGGGAGCCTACGAGCAGTACTTC. As protein: CASSQTTGGAYEQYF. V is TRBV2 and J is TRBJ2-7, with TRBD1 identical over 9 bases. Germline assignment: CDR1 SNHLY and CDR2 FYNNEI. J lost 2 bases, V lost 6 bases, and 8 bases had no gene match. The CDR3 runs 15 residues.

Notes on this clone: One junction end disagrees with the germline gene, perhaps due to a read error. The CDR3 spells CASSERGLAGVPGLF. The CDR3 DNA sequence: TGTGCCAGCAGTGAACGGGGGCTAGCGGGGGTACCGGGGTTGTTT. This rearrangement joins TRBV2 to TRBJ2-3; the match to TRBD2 covers 10 bases. The CDR3 is made up of 15 amino acids. The V gene's germline CDR1 is SNHLY and CDR2 FYNNEI.

The genes are TRBV4-2 and TRBJ2-3; weak D call: TRBD2 (6 bases). Trimming took 1 base from V and 3 from J, leaving 17 bases between them. CDR3 length: 17 residues. Germline CDR1 LGHNA, CDR2 YNFKEQ. CDR3 sequence: CASSQVIGQGRTDTQYF. The CDR3 DNA sequence: TGTGCCAGCAGCCAAGTCATCGGGCAAGGGAGGACAGATACGCAGTATTTT.

The rearrangement uses TRBV12-5 and TRBJ1-6, with D unclear. The CDR3 is made up of 15 amino acids. Germline loops: CDR1 LGHNT, CDR2 FRNRAP. Trimming pared 3 bases from V and 9 bases from J, leaving 15 bases between. CDR3 residues: CASGLGSRIISPLHF. CDR3 coding DNA: TGTGCTAGTGGTTTAGGCAGTCGGATAATTTCACCCCTCCACTTT.

This rearrangement joins TRBV15 to TRBJ1-1; D perhaps matches TRBD1 (5 bases). Trimming removed 3 bases from V and 8 bases from J, with 13 bases in between. CDR1 LNHNV and CDR2 YYDKDF come from the germline V gene (reference sequence). The CDR3 consists of 13 residues. The CDR3 DNA reads TGTGCCACCAGCAGTCGGGTGGGGGACGAAGCTTTCTTT. This encodes CATSSRVGDEAFF.

This clone was seen more than once but under ten times. The rearrangement joins TRBV12-5 to TRBJ1-5; the D gene is possibly TRBD1 (5 bases). V was pared by 4 bases and J by 5 bases, with 15 bases between. This CDR3 comprises 15 residues. Germline V gives CDR1 LGHNT, CDR2 FRNRAP. The CDR3 nucleotides read TGTGCTAGTGGTTCTTATGGGGCAGGGTATCAGCCCCAGCATTTT. This encodes CASGSYGAGYQPQHF.

J is TRBJ2-1 and V is TRBV4-1; TRBD2 agrees at 7 bases. The CDR3 is 16 amino acids. V was pared by 1 base and J by 9 bases, with 12 bases of the junction left unmatched. Looked up from germline, CDR1 is MGHRA and CDR2 is YSYEKL. CDR3 amino acids: CASSQVPGLNFGEQFF. The CDR3 DNA reads as TGCGCCAGCAGCCAAGTCCCGGGACTAAACTTTGGTGAGCAGTTCTTC.

This clone has just a few counts. J is TRBJ2-3 and V is TRBV4-3, with 8 bases fitting TRBD2. The CDR3 contains 15 residues. From germline, CDR1 is LGHNA and CDR2 YSLEER. Trimming removed 1 base from V and 2 bases from J; junction bases left unmatched: 2. This CDR3 is CASSQAGGNTDTQYF. CDR3 coding DNA: TGCGCCAGCAGCCAAGCGGGAGGGAACACAGATACGCAGTATTTT.

The chain employs TRBV4-1 and TRBJ2-5; D gene unclear. CDR3 length: 17 amino acids. Germline CDR1 and CDR2: MGHRA and YSYEKL. V lost 4 bases, J lost 5 bases, and 23 bases lay in between. CDR3 loop: CASSPNLGRASFETQYF. CDR3 DNA sequence: TGCGCCAGCAGCCCAAATCTCGGACGAGCTTCTTTTGAGACCCAGTACTTC.

The chain recombines TRBV29-1 with TRBJ2-3, with TRBD2 as a possible D gene (5 bases). Trimming removed 5 bases from V and 6 bases from J, with 15 bases in between. The CDR3 has 13 amino acids. The V gene's germline CDR1 is SQVTM and CDR2 ANQGSEA. The DNA for the CDR3 is TGCAGCGTTCGAGGGCGGGTCCGGGATACGCAGTATTTT. This encodes CSVRGRVRDTQYF.